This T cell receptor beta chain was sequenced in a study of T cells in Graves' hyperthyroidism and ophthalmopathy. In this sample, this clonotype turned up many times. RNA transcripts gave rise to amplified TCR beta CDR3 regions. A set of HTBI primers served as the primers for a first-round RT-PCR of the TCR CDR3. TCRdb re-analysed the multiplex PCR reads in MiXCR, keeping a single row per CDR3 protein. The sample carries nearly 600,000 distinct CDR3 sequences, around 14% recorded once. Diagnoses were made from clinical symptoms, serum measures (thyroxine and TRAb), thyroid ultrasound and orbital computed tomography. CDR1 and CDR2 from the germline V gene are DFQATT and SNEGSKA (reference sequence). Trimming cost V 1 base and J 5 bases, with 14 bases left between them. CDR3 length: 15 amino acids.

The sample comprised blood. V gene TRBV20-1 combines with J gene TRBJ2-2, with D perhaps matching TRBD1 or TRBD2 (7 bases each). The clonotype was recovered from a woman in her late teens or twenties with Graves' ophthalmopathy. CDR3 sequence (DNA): TGCAGTGCTAGAGGGGAGGGACAGAATACCGGGGAGCTGTTTTTT. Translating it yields CSARGEGQNTGELFF.